The source of this TCR beta chain is a study of blood T cells in healthy people across ages. For the second PCR, which ran for roughly 7 to 11 cycles, a sample-barcoded 5' primer and a J-beta primer mix were used. TCRdb re-called the 5' RACE reads through MiXCR, storing one row per CDR3 protein. The table shows under 950,000 distinct CDR3 sequences, with approximately 21% occurring only once. Per germline, CDR1 SGHKS and CDR2 YYEKEE (reference sequence). Trimming removed 2 bases from V and 4 bases from J, with 19 bases in between. The CDR3 runs to 17 residues. V gene TRBV5-5 combines with J gene TRBJ1-5; D might be TRBD1 (6 bases). This clonotype originated in a man between 70 and 80 years old in good health. Sequenced material: blood. CDR3 in amino acids: CASSLSLQGGGNQPQHF. The CDR3 DNA reads as TGTGCCAGCAGCTTAAGTTTACAGGGAGGTGGGAATCAGCCCCAGCATTTT. The whole variable domain, remainder taken from reference TRBV5-5 and TRBJ1-5, is DAGVTQSPTHLIKTRGQQVTLRCSPISGHKSVSWYQQVLGQGPQFIFQYYEKEERGRGNFPDRFSARQFPNYSSELNVNALLLGDSALYLCASSLSLQGGGNQPQHFGDGTRLSIL.